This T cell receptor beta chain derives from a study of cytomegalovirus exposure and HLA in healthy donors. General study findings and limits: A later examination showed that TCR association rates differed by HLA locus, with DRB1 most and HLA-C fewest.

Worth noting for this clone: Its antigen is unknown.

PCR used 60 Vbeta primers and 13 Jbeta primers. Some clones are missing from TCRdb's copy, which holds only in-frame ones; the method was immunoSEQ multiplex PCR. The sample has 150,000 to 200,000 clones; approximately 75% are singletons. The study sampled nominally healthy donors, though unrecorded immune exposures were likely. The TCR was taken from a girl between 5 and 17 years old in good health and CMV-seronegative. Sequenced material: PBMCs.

CDR3 in DNA: TGTGCCAGCAGTTACTCAGGTGGGCGCTCCTACAATGAGCAGTTCTTC. Translated, it gives CASSYSGGRSYNEQFF. This chain links TRBV6-5 with TRBJ2-1; D not certain. Trimming took 0 bases from V and 0 from J, leaving 9 bases between them. Germline CDR1 and CDR2: MNHEY and SVGAGI. The CDR3 length is 16 residues.